Listed here are 29 T cell receptor beta chains from one sample, sequenced in a study of T cells in Graves' hyperthyroidism and ophthalmopathy (dated by TCRdb to between 2017 and 2020). Receptor amplification or capture employed multiplex PCR. The sequencer listed for this sample is Illumina HiSeq 2000. The TCR beta CDR3 regions were amplified from the RNA transcripts. A first-round RT-PCR of the TCR CDR3 used the HTBI primer set with the Qiagen OneStep RT-PCR kit. TCRdb redid the processing of the public reads, applying fastp at Q25 and MiXCR, and retained in-frame beta chains. Every entry covers one CDR3 protein and lists the most common genes and DNA from its rows. Recorded for this sample are about 690,000 distinct CDR3 sequences; around 15% of them occurred a single time. The ten most abundant clones make up less than 20% of the sample. Sequencing was done on a sample of blood. The receptors come from a man over 45 with Graves' hyperthyroidism.

This clonotype was recorded a few times. DNA of the CDR3: TGTGCCAGCGCCTCGGAGCTCGGCACAGATACGCAGTATTTT. Its protein is CASASELGTDTQYF. The V and J genes are TRBV6-2 or TRBV6-3 and TRBJ2-3, with D unclear. From germline, CDR1 is MNHEY and CDR2 SVGEGT. Trimming took 8 bases from V and 1 from J, leaving 13 bases between them. The CDR3 runs to 14 residues.

The rearrangement uses TRBV9 and TRBJ1-6; a possible D gene is TRBD1 (5 bases). The CDR3 sequence is 14 residues long. Trimming removed 0 bases at V and 14 bases at J, with 15 bases between. Germline V gene sequence: CDR1 SGDLS, CDR2 YYNGEE. CDR3 nucleotide sequence: TGTGCCAGCAGCGTAGACCCAGGGATTCCATCCCTCCACTTT. Translating gives CASSVDPGIPSLHF.

This clonotype has at least ten counts. The chain couples TRBV28 to TRBJ2-7; D possibly corresponds to TRBD2 (5 bases). The germline V gene has CDR1 MDHEN and CDR2 SYDVKM. V lost 6 bases to trimming and J lost 0 bases, with 15 bases between them. The CDR3 is 15 residues long. CDR3 loop: CASRSGGPSSYEQYF. Written as DNA, the CDR3 is TGTGCCAGCAGGAGCGGCGGACCTAGCTCCTACGAGCAGTACTTC. The full variable domain, with the rest looked up from reference TRBV28 and TRBJ2-7, is DVKVTQSSRYLVKRTGEKVFLECVQDMDHENMFWYRQDPGLGLRLIYFSYDVKMKEKGDIPEGYSVSREKKERFSLILESASTNQTSMYLCASRSGGPSSYEQYFGPGTRLTVT.

This clonotype was seen repeatedly, ten times or more. CDR3 DNA sequence: TGTGCCAGCAGTGGTCGGGTCGTTGGCGGGGAGCTGTTTTTT. It is translated as CASSGRVVGGELFF. The genes are TRBV5-8 and TRBJ2-2; D is uncertain. Deletions cut 5 bases from V and 7 bases from J, with 15 bases between. In germline, CDR1 is SGHTS, CDR2 YDEGEE. This CDR3 contains 14 residues.

The chain has TRBV6-2 or TRBV6-3 and TRBJ1-2; unclear D gene. CDR3 size: 15 residues. With 2 bases removed from V and 4 bases from J, the gap between germline ends came to 14 bases. Germline-derived CDR1 and CDR2 are MNHEY and SVGEGT. The CDR3 sequence: CASSYTTSYAYGYTF. Written as DNA, the CDR3 is TGTGCCAGCAGTTACACCACCTCGTACGCCTATGGCTACACCTTC.

This clonotype appeared many times. The chain recombines TRBV12-3 or TRBV12-4 with TRBJ1-1, with D possibly matching TRBD1 (5 bases). There are 14 residues in the CDR3. Between the trimmed V and J ends, which lost 3 bases and 7 bases, there was a span of 15 bases. CDR3 sequence (DNA): TGTGCCAGCAGTTTTGAGGTGTCTCAGGGTGAAGCTTTCTTT. Translation: CASSFEVSQGEAFF.

This clonotype showed up many times. V gene TRBV2 combines with J gene TRBJ1-1, with D tentatively TRBD1 (5 bases). Per the germline V gene, CDR1 is SNHLY and CDR2 is FYNNEI. V was pared by 1 base and J by 0 bases, with 9 bases between. The CDR3 runs 15 residues. DNA of the CDR3: TGTGCCAGCAGTGAAGGACAGACGATGAACACTGAAGCTTTCTTT. This gives the protein CASSEGQTMNTEAFF.

This clonotype was detected only a few times. The chain couples TRBV13 to TRBJ1-1; weak D call: TRBD1 (5 bases). V was clipped by 4 bases and J by 1 base, with 16 bases between them. The CDR3 extends over 16 amino acids. The V gene's germline CDR1 is PRHDT and CDR2 FYEKMQ (reference sequence). In nucleotides, the CDR3 is TGTGCCAGCAGCTCCCTGGGACGGAACCAGAACACTGAAGCTTTCTTT. It specifies CASSSLGRNQNTEAFF.

At least ten counts were recorded for this clonotype. The chain recombines TRBV30 with TRBJ1-2; D call uncertain. The CDR3 is 14 amino acids. V lost 2 bases and J 3 bases, leaving 13 bases between the germline ends. The V gene's germline CDR1 is GTSNPN and CDR2 SVGIG (reference sequence). Here the CDR3 DNA reads TGTGCCTGGAGTACGACGGGGTCTTACTATGGCTACACCTTC. It is translated as CAWSTTGSYYGYTF.

Many counts were recorded for this clonotype. The rearrangement joins TRBV20-1 to TRBJ2-2, with TRBD1 matching 9 bases. The CDR3 spans 16 residues. Germline V CDR1 and CDR2: DFQATT, SNEGSKA (reference sequence). V shed 1 base and J 6 bases; nucleotides not matched to a gene: 9. In DNA form, the CDR3 reads TGCAGTGCTAGAGGCCGGACAGGGGTGGGGGCCGGGGAGCTGTTTTTT. It codes for CSARGRTGVGAGELFF.

This clonotype was recorded a few times. This chain joins TRBV20-1 and TRBJ2-1, with 15 bases lining up with TRBD2. CDR1 and CDR2 from the germline V gene are DFQATT and SNEGSKA (reference sequence). CDR3 length equals 13 residues. In DNA form, the CDR3 reads TGCAGCGCCGGACTAGCGGGAGGGAATGAGCAGTTCTTC. Its translation is CSAGLAGGNEQFF.

The rearrangement joins TRBV20-1 to TRBJ2-5, with 11 positions matching TRBD2. The junction had 8 bases not matched to a gene; V was cut back by 3 bases and J by 2 bases. This CDR3 is 16 amino acids long. Germline V lookup: CDR1 DFQATT, CDR2 SNEGSKA (reference sequence). The CDR3 nucleotides read TGCAGTGCTAGGCCCCTACTAGCGGGAGAACAAGAGACCCAGTACTTC. It is translated as CSARPLLAGEQETQYF.

Many counts were recorded for this clonotype. The gene calls are TRBV30 and TRBJ1-2; 10 bases map to TRBD1. This CDR3 has 13 amino acids. Germline V lookup: CDR1 GTSNPN, CDR2 SVGIG (reference sequence). The V gene end was trimmed by 8 bases and the J gene end by 8 bases; junction bases not matched to a gene: 11. This CDR3 reads CASRDRGIFGYTF. In DNA, the CDR3 is TGTGCCAGCCGGGACAGGGGAATTTTCGGCTACACCTTC.

V gene TRBV20-1 combines with J gene TRBJ1-5; D perhaps matches TRBD1 (6 bases). This CDR3 contains 12 residues. Between the trimmed V and J ends, which lost 3 bases and 9 bases, there was a span of 12 bases. Per the germline V gene, CDR1 is DFQATT and CDR2 is SNEGSKA (reference sequence). CDR3 in amino acids: CSASRGQLPQHF. The CDR3 DNA follows: TGCAGTGCTAGTAGGGGACAATTGCCCCAGCATTTT.

This clonotype has a single count. This chain connects TRBV6-5 to TRBJ1-2; no reliable D call. CDR3 length: 18 amino acids. Germline CDR1 MNHEY, CDR2 SVGAGI. Trimming removed 4 bases from V and 4 bases from J, with 25 bases in between. The chain's CDR3 is CASSSDHLDRVGPYGYTF. The CDR3 DNA reads TGTGCCAGCAGTTCCGACCATTTGGACCGCGTTGGGCCCTATGGCTACACCTTC.

The chain joins TRBV27 to TRBJ2-7; 12 positions match TRBD1. CDR1 and CDR2 (germline): MNHEY, SMNVEV (reference sequence). The CDR3 is 14 amino acids. The trim removed 4 bases at V and 6 bases at J, leaving 4 bases unmatched. The CDR3 nucleotides read TGTGCCAGCAGTTACGGGACAGGGGGCGGCGAGCAGTACTTC. Amino acids: CASSYGTGGGEQYF.

The V call is TRBV5-1, the J call TRBJ2-1; 8 bases fit TRBD2. The CDR3 totals 17 residues. Germline-derived CDR1 and CDR2 are SGHRS and YFSETQ. V gave up 2 bases and J gave up 6 bases; unmatched junction bases: 13. CDR3 protein: CASSFKPSGGPVNEQFF. CDR3 DNA: TGCGCCAGCAGCTTTAAACCTTCGGGAGGGCCTGTCAATGAGCAGTTCTTC.

Many counts were recorded for this clonotype. The chain couples TRBV12-3 or TRBV12-4 to TRBJ2-5, with D hard to call. This CDR3 spans 13 amino acids. V shed 7 bases and J shed 6 bases, with 15 bases lying between them. The CDR3 reads CASTSPTVKTQYF. CDR3 DNA: TGTGCCAGCACCTCCCCTACGGTGAAGACCCAGTACTTC.

This clonotype appeared many times. The chain uses TRBV28 and TRBJ1-5; TRBD1 agrees at 9 bases. Germline V CDR1 and CDR2: MDHEN, SYDVKM. After removal of 7 bases from V and 3 bases from J, the junction contained 4 bases not matched to a gene. The CDR3 totals 14 residues. The CDR3 DNA sequence: TGTGCCAGCAACGGACAGGGGTTCAATCAGCCCCAGCATTTT. Protein: CASNGQGFNQPQHF.

The chain carries TRBV19 and TRBJ2-7, with TRBD1 as a possible D gene (6 bases). Germline loops: CDR1 LNHDA, CDR2 SQIVND (reference sequence). Trimming shortened V by 4 bases and J by 5 bases, and 15 bases separated the two germline ends. The CDR3 extends over 14 amino acids. CDR3 amino acids: CASSTRQVIDEQYF. The CDR3 coding sequence is TGTGCCAGTAGTACAAGACAGGTAATCGACGAGCAGTACTTC.

Many counts were recorded for this clonotype. V and J are TRBV7-8 and TRBJ2-7, with D perhaps matching TRBD2 (5 bases). Germline V lookup: CDR1 SGHVS, CDR2 FQNEAQ. V lost 5 bases to trimming and J lost 0 bases, with 11 bases between them. The CDR3 runs to 14 residues. The CDR3 reads CASSQSGSSYEQYF. CDR3 nucleotides: TGTGCCAGCAGCCAGAGCGGAAGCTCCTACGAGCAGTACTTC.

There are many counts of this clonotype. This chain links TRBV11-2 with TRBJ1-2; no reliable D call. The germline V and J ends were trimmed by 3 bases and 6 bases, with 11 bases remaining between them. From germline, CDR1 is SGHAT and CDR2 FQNNGV. The CDR3 runs 13 residues. The CDR3 sequence is CASSFGGIDGYTF. Here the CDR3 DNA reads TGTGCCAGCAGCTTTGGAGGGATAGATGGCTACACCTTC. Based on the CDR3 plus reference TRBV11-2 and TRBJ1-2, the full variable domain is EAGVAQSPRYKIIEKRQSVAFWCNPISGHATLYWYQQILGQGPKLLIQFQNNGVVDDSQLPKDRFSAERLKGVDSTLKIQPAKLEDSAVYLCASSFGGIDGYTFGSGTRLTVV.

This clonotype was seen ten or more times. The chain links TRBV12-3 or TRBV12-4 to TRBJ1-1; D is undetermined. Trimming pared 7 bases from V and 1 base from J, leaving 10 bases between. The CDR3 is made up of 13 amino acids. The CDR3 bases are TGTGCCAGCACGGTTGCTTCGAACACTGAAGCTTTCTTT. Translation: CASTVASNTEAFF.

In this sample, this clonotype turned up a few times. The chain links TRBV13 to TRBJ2-5; 7 bases align to TRBD1. CDR3 length equals 16 residues. The germline gives CDR1 PRHDT, CDR2 FYEKMQ (reference sequence). Trimming at V came to 0 bases and at J to 1 base, leaving 5 bases not matched to a gene. The CDR3 loop reads CASSLGLGTAQETQYF. The DNA of the CDR3 is TGTGCCAGCAGCTTAGGCCTTGGGACAGCCCAAGAGACCCAGTACTTC. The complete variable domain, with remaining parts taken from reference TRBV13 and TRBJ2-5, reads AAGVIQSPRHLIKEKRETATLKCYPIPRHDTVYWYQQGPGQDPQFLISFYEKMQSDKGSIPDRFSAQQFSDYHSELNMSSLELGDSALYFCASSLGLGTAQETQYFGPGTRLLVL.

J is TRBJ2-7 and V is TRBV18; no firm D call. Trimming removed 5 bases from V and 2 bases from J, with 10 bases in between. The CDR3 spans 13 residues. CDR1 is KGHSH and CDR2 is LQKENI in the germline V gene. This CDR3 reads CASSTDRTYEQYF. CDR3 sequence (DNA): TGTGCCAGCTCAACCGACCGTACCTACGAGCAGTACTTC.

As for this clonotype: It may be a read error: a sequence one base away is much more abundant. The V call is TRBV7-8, the J call TRBJ1-2; 8 bases align to TRBD1. Germline CDR1 SGHVS, CDR2 FQNEAQ. The CDR3 totals 15 residues. The CDR3 here is CTSSSRQGLNYGYTF. CDR3 nucleotides: TGTACCAGCAGCTCCCGACAGGGGTTAAACTATGGCTACACCTTC. The full variable domain, rest sourced from reference TRBV7-8 and TRBJ1-2, is GAGVSQSPRYKVAKRGQDVALRCDPISGHVSLFWYQQALGQGPEFLTYFQNEAQLDKSGLPSDRFFAERPEGSVSTLKIQRTQQEDSAVYLCTSSSRQGLNYGYTFGSGTRLTVV.

This clonotype came up many times. The chain couples TRBV10-3 to TRBJ1-4; D is undetermined. CDR1 and CDR2 from the germline V gene are ENHRY and SYGVKD. Trimming removed 8 bases at V and 2 bases at J, with 9 bases between. The CDR3 is 13 residues long. CDR3 nucleotide sequence: TGTGCCATCCAAGGTCGGACTAATGAAAAACTGTTTTTT. It yields the protein CAIQGRTNEKLFF.

The chain carries TRBV10-3 and TRBJ1-3, with 8 bases matching TRBD1. This CDR3 region has 18 residues. Trimming removed 11 bases from V and 1 base from J; junction bases left unmatched: 19. CDR1 and CDR2 (germline): ENHRY, SYGVKD. The CDR3 region has the DNA TGTGCCCCACAAGGGGAAACAGGGGGAATGGTATCTGGAAACACCATATATTTT. As protein: CAPQGETGGMVSGNTIYF.

In its sample, this clonotype was seen a few times. The chain has TRBV9 and TRBJ1-1; perhaps TRBD1 as D (6 bases). Germline CDR1 reads SGDLS; CDR2 reads YYNGEE. The CDR3 covers 16 residues. V was cut by 3 bases and J by 2 bases, with 17 bases left in between. Written as DNA, the CDR3 is TGTGCCAGCAGCGACAGCCGGGACAAGGAAAACACTGAAGCTTTCTTT. Translating it yields CASSDSRDKENTEAFF.